This TCR beta chain is from a study of CD8+ T cells in alopecia areata. Treatment defined: oral pan-JAK inhibitor, 5-10 mg twice daily. RNA extraction was followed by reverse transcription into cDNA, which acted as the sequencing template. The method was immunoSEQ multiplex PCR; TCRdb's version includes in-frame clones alone and lacks a portion of them. The sample includes 120,000 to 150,000 clones, 85% to 90% of them seen just once. CDR1 and CDR2 (germline): SGHAT, FQNNGV. This CDR3 is 15 amino acids long. V lost 1 base, J lost 8 bases, and 8 bases stayed unmatched. V usage is TRBV11-2 and J usage is TRBJ2-1, with TRBD2 matching 7 bases. The receptor was derived from a human donor with alopecia areata. The material was CD8+ T cells sorted from blood, obtained at week 4, from a patient treated with tofacitinib. The CDR3 DNA follows: TGTGCCAGCAGCTTAGGAGGATCGGCGGGAGATGAGCAGTTCTTC. Amino acid sequence: CASSLGGSAGDEQFF.